This T cell receptor (beta chain) came from a study of T-cell memory formation after mild COVID-19. Study in general: TCR clusters were mostly donor specific.

V lost 0 bases to trimming and J lost 2 bases, with 7 bases between them. The CDR3 has 14 residues. In germline, CDR1 is SGHRS, CDR2 YFSETQ. Notes on the study in general: CD4+ bias marked clones expanding day 15 to 37, unlike balanced contracting clones. Researchers found some responding clones in pre-infection memory, a sign that cross-reactive memory joined.

This clonotype has a count of ten or more. Its antigen remains unknown. TCRdb analysed the 5' RACE reads with MiXCR anew, one entry per CDR3 protein. Of some 180,000 distinct CDR3 sequences in the sample, 13% were seen once. What was sequenced was PBMCs or a T cell subset sorted from them (not recorded which). The chain links TRBV5-1 to TRBJ2-3; D remains unclear. The receptor comes from a man between 18 and 35 years old who had mild COVID-19 (a few samples of this study predate the infection). Cell type and time point are not known. In nucleotides, the CDR3 is TGCGCCAGCAGCTTGGTCGGTATCACAGATACGCAGTATTTT. Encoded protein: CASSLVGITDTQYF.